One and the same sample provided the 21 T cell receptor beta chains below, sequenced in a study of early T cells in non-severe SARS-CoV-2 infection. One entry per CDR3 protein results from TCRdb running MiXCR on the 5' RACE reads. Seen here are 86,000 or so distinct CDR3 sequences, roughly 6% observed once, and the top ten hold roughly 8%. The specimen was whole blood. All receptors come from an adult who was a healthcare worker with PCR-confirmed SARS-CoV-2 infection or an uninfected control (not recorded which).

This clonotype was seen repeatedly, ten times or more. CDR3 bases: TGTGCCAGCAGCTCATCCGGGGCCTACTACGAGCAGTACTTC. Its translation is CASSSSGAYYEQYF. The chain combines TRBV11-2 with TRBJ2-7; D could derive from TRBD1 or TRBD2 (5 bases each). The CDR3 has 14 amino acids. V was trimmed by 4 bases and J by 3 bases, leaving 13 bases between them. Germline V gene lookup returns CDR1 SGHAT and CDR2 FQNNGV.

This clonotype was seen more than once but under ten times. This chain uses TRBV27 with TRBJ2-5; 12 bases are shared with TRBD2. CDR1 is MNHEY and CDR2 is SMNVEV in the germline V gene (reference sequence). The CDR3 sequence is 15 residues long. V shed 2 bases and J 2 bases; nucleotides not matched to a gene: 0. The CDR3 protein is CASSLLAGGQETQYF. The CDR3 coding sequence is TGTGCCAGCAGTTTACTAGCGGGGGGGCAAGAGACCCAGTACTTC.

This clonotype was observed many times. The gene calls are TRBV20-1 and TRBJ1-5; 9 bases line up with TRBD1. Germline lookup yields CDR1 DFQATT and CDR2 SNEGSKA (reference sequence). The CDR3 is made up of 16 amino acids. V was clipped by 6 bases and J by 5 bases; unmatched bases: 14. CDR3 sequence (DNA): TGCAGTGCCCCAGGAAGACCGGGACAGGGATATCAGCCCCAGCATTTT. Protein: CSAPGRPGQGYQPQHF.

This clonotype was seen a few times. The chain is built from TRBV7-8 and TRBJ2-3, with unresolved D. The germline V gene has CDR1 SGHVS and CDR2 FQNEAQ. The germline V and J ends were trimmed by 5 bases and 7 bases, with 16 bases remaining between them. The CDR3 runs to 14 residues. In DNA, the CDR3 is TGTGCCAGCAGCCCTACCCCGATAGGGAATACGCAGTATTTT. This gives the protein CASSPTPIGNTQYF.

This clonotype was counted between two and nine times. This chain links TRBV10-3 with TRBJ1-5; D call uncertain. The V end was cut by 10 bases, the J end by 1 base, with 11 bases between. In germline, CDR1 is ENHRY, CDR2 SYGVKD. CDR3 length: 13 residues. The CDR3 region is CATTGQSNQPQHF. CDR3 nucleotide sequence: TGTGCCACCACTGGCCAGAGCAATCAGCCCCAGCATTTT.

This chain uses TRBV20-1 with TRBJ1-1, with a tentative D call TRBD1 (5 bases). The CDR3 contains 14 residues. V was pared by 3 bases and J by 6 bases, with 17 bases between. From germline, CDR1 is DFQATT and CDR2 SNEGSKA (reference sequence). In nucleotides, the CDR3 is TGCAGTGCTAGGAGGGCCAGGGTAGGGTCTGAAGCTTTCTTT. It yields the protein CSARRARVGSEAFF.

V and J are TRBV6-1 and TRBJ1-1, with D uncertain. Trimming left V 7 bases short and J 1 base short, with 13 bases between. The germline V gene has CDR1 MNHNS and CDR2 SASEGT. The CDR3 extends over 14 amino acids. CDR3 sequence: CASKTQNPNTEAFF. For the CDR3, the DNA is TGTGCCAGCAAAACGCAAAACCCGAACACTGAAGCTTTCTTT.

This clonotype was found many times. V gene TRBV18 combines with J gene TRBJ2-1, with D hard to call. The V gene lost 4 bases and the J gene lost 6 bases, with 4 bases spanning the gap. The CDR3 totals 11 residues. Germline V gene sequence: CDR1 KGHSH, CDR2 LQKENI. Written as DNA, the CDR3 is TGTGCCAGCTCACACCCCAATGAGCAGTTCTTC. Translating it yields CASSHPNEQFF.

This clonotype occurred many times. The chain has TRBV4-3 and TRBJ2-7; possible D gene TRBD2, 5 bases. CDR1 LGHNA and CDR2 YSLEER come from the germline V gene. The V end was cut by 4 bases, the J end by 0 bases, with 13 bases between. The CDR3 consists of 15 residues. The CDR3 DNA follows: TGCGCCAGCAGCCTCGGACTCGCAAGCTCCTACGAGCAGTACTTC. It codes for CASSLGLASSYEQYF.

This clonotype was recorded many times. This sequence joins TRBV28 and TRBJ1-2; D call uncertain. CDR3 size: 12 residues. V shed 10 bases and J shed 4 bases, with 13 bases lying between them. The V gene's germline CDR1 is MDHEN and CDR2 SYDVKM. CDR3 DNA sequence: TGTGCCAACGGAGGGATGCTCTATGGCTACACCTTC. It yields the protein CANGGMLYGYTF.

This clonotype was detected ten times or more. The V gene is TRBV5-8, the J gene TRBJ1-5, with D possibly TRBD1 on 5 matching bases. Trimming cost V 4 bases and J 3 bases, with 11 bases left between them. The CDR3 runs 14 residues. The germline V gene has CDR1 SGHTS and CDR2 YDEGEE. CDR3 nucleotide sequence: TGTGCCAGCAGCCCTACAGGCCCCAATCAGCCCCAGCATTTT. This gives the protein CASSPTGPNQPQHF.

This clonotype has at least ten counts. V usage is TRBV2 and J usage is TRBJ2-1; tentative D call: TRBD2 (6 bases). Germline lookup yields CDR1 SNHLY and CDR2 FYNNEI. V was cut by 6 bases and J by 9 bases, with 18 bases left in between. The CDR3 is made up of 14 amino acids. CDR3 amino acids: CASRGLRGGGEQFF. The CDR3 nucleotides are TGTGCCAGCAGGGGTCTCCGGGGAGGCGGTGAGCAGTTCTTC.

This clonotype was seen repeatedly, ten times or more. The gene calls are TRBV10-3 and TRBJ2-4; 9 nucleotides agree with TRBD1. CDR3 length: 14 residues. The germline V gene has CDR1 ENHRY and CDR2 SYGVKD. V was pared by 4 bases and J by 5 bases, with 3 bases of the junction left unmatched. The CDR3 nucleotides are TGTGCCATCAGTGCAAGGACAGGGGAAAACATTCAGTACTTC. Protein product: CAISARTGENIQYF.

The rearrangement joins TRBV4-3 to TRBJ1-6, with TRBD1 as a possible D gene (5 bases). Trimming stripped 1 base from V and 8 bases from J, with 15 bases between. The V gene's germline CDR1 is LGHNA and CDR2 YSLEER. The CDR3 has 16 amino acids. CDR3: CASSQVPGQGYSPLHF. The CDR3 bases are TGCGCCAGCAGCCAAGTACCGGGGCAGGGTTATTCACCCCTCCACTTT.

The rearrangement links TRBV5-1 to TRBJ2-1, with 9 bases fitting TRBD2. CDR1 is SGHRS and CDR2 is YFSETQ in the germline V gene. The V gene end was trimmed by 0 bases and the J gene end by 4 bases; junction bases not matched to a gene: 5. The CDR3 loop spans 16 amino acids. CDR3 residues: CASSLDLAGSYNEQFF. For the CDR3, the DNA is TGCGCCAGCAGCTTGGACCTAGCGGGGAGTTACAATGAGCAGTTCTTC.

The chain is built from TRBV25-1 and TRBJ1-4, with D uncertain. The germline V gene has CDR1 MGHDK and CDR2 SYGVNS. Trimming took off 6 bases at V and 8 bases at J, with 10 bases between the two ends. The CDR3 runs 12 residues. The CDR3 nucleotides read TGTGCCAGCAGGGGTGTGACGGAAAAACTGTTTTTT. Translating it yields CASRGVTEKLFF.

This clonotype occurred many times. The V and J genes are TRBV27 and TRBJ1-2; 11 bases line up with TRBD1. The CDR3 sequence is 14 residues long. Germline assignment: CDR1 MNHEY and CDR2 SMNVEV (reference sequence). Trimming at V came to 6 bases and at J to 6 bases, leaving 6 bases not matched to a gene. The CDR3 sequence is CASRVRTGGNGYTF. In DNA, the CDR3 is TGTGCCAGCAGGGTGCGGACAGGGGGCAATGGCTACACCTTC.

This clonotype was counted many times. The chain carries TRBV4-3 and TRBJ2-7, with D unclear. The CDR3 runs to 15 residues. The germline V gene has CDR1 LGHNA and CDR2 YSLEER. Trimming removed 0 bases from V and 2 bases from J, with 11 bases in between. The CDR3 nucleotides read TGCGCCAGCAGCCAAGAAAGAGGTGGGCCCTACGAGCAGTACTTC. Translation: CASSQERGGPYEQYF.

This clonotype was found many times. The chain has TRBV12-3 or TRBV12-4 and TRBJ1-1; no firm D call. Trimming left V 6 bases short and J 1 base short, with 9 bases between. The CDR3 loop spans 13 amino acids. CDR3 sequence: CASRIHPNTEAFF. The CDR3 bases are TGTGCCAGCAGGATACATCCGAACACTGAAGCTTTCTTT.

At least ten counts were recorded for this clonotype. The chain joins TRBV4-3 to TRBJ2-2; D gene uncertain. Trimming cost V 2 bases and J 5 bases, with 9 bases left between them. This CDR3 is 14 amino acids long. From germline, CDR1 is LGHNA and CDR2 YSLEER. The CDR3 nucleotides are TGCGCCAGCAGCCAAATACCTTGGACCGGGGAGCTGTTTTTT. Translation gives CASSQIPWTGELFF.

The CDR3 region has the DNA TGTGCCAGCAGAACGTCGTTAGGCACTGAAGCTTTCTTT. Encoded protein: CASRTSLGTEAFF. The chain uses TRBV6-2 or TRBV6-3 and TRBJ1-1, with no clear D. Germline CDR1 and CDR2: MNHEY and SVGEGT. V was trimmed by 6 bases and J by 4 bases, leaving 12 bases between them. The length of the CDR3 is 13 residues.